The sequence of this TCR beta chain was determined in a study of cytomegalovirus exposure and HLA in healthy donors. The overall study: Ancestry clustering placed around 80% of approximately 370 genotyped donors in the Caucasian-associated cluster.

Concerning this clone: Antigen specificity is unknown.

PCR employed 60 Vbeta and 13 Jbeta primers. Produced via immunoSEQ multiplex PCR; TCRdb's table is partial and in-frame only. The top ten hold 2% to 2.5% of the sample, which has about 120,000 clones, about 76% seen once. Study-wide points: Association of a missense DCLRE1C variant with TCR beta V- and J-gene trimming was reported in a later analysis. Under in vitro conditions, three CMV-associated chains were confirmed as specific for CMV antigens. Researchers reported from a later analysis that most CMV-associated TCR beta chains appeared HLA-restricted.

V trimming: 4 bases; J trimming: 4 bases; junction bases outside the gene matches: 9. Germline V gives CDR1 SQVTM, CDR2 ANQGSEA. The length of the CDR3 is 14 residues. This TCR was recovered from a woman aged 40-49 years in good health and CMV-seronegative. The sequencing input was PBMCs. J is TRBJ1-1 and V is TRBV29-1; 7 bases fit TRBD1. CDR3 loop: CSVGSQGVITEAFF. In DNA form, the CDR3 reads TGCAGCGTTGGGTCTCAGGGGGTGATCACTGAAGCTTTCTTT.